The rows below give T cell receptor beta chains drawn from one sample of a study of response to subunit inactivated influenza vaccine. A single record per CDR3 protein comes from TCRdb applying MiXCR to the RT-PCR reads. The sample records 400,000 to 650,000 distinct CDR3 sequences, around 7.7% being singletons. Sequenced material: PBMCs from blood, taken less than 25 months after vaccination. The receptors come from a man between 50 and 69 years old who received an inactivated influenza vaccine. Each CDR3 is given with its conserved first and last residue. D genes are given only for firm matches. Only some rows state a clone size, as once, few, many or a class for expanded clones.

>TRBD1|TRBJ2-5|TRBV5-6|NA
CASSLAMGQGKRETQYF
TGTGCCAGCAGCTTGGCCATGGGACAGGGGAAAAGAGAGACCCAGTACTTC
>NA|TRBJ1-1|TRBV3-1|many
CAPGTASTEAFF
TGTGCGCCCGGGACCGCGAGCACTGAAGCTTTCTTT
>NA|TRBJ1-1|TRBV28|NA
CASKPGGGTEAFF
TGTGCCAGCAAACCCGGCGGGGGCACTGAAGCTTTCTTT
>TRBD1|TRBJ2-7|TRBV3-1|NA
CASSTKTGGLRNEQYF
TGTGCCAGCAGCACAAAAACAGGGGGGCTTCGCAACGAGCAGTACTTC
>NA|TRBJ1-5|TRBV20-1|NA
CSARGTNTQHF
TGCAGTGCTAGAGGGACGAATACCCAGCATTTT
>NA|TRBJ2-3|TRBV10-1|few
CASSEVMADTQYF
TGCGCCAGCAGTGAAGTTATGGCAGATACGCAGTATTTT
>TRBD2|TRBJ2-7|TRBV6-4|many
CASSGPCRKLAGIYEQYF
TGTGCCAGCAGTGGACCTTGTCGGAAACTAGCGGGAATATACGAGCAGTACTTC
>NA|TRBJ1-5|TRBV12-3/TRBV12-4|many
CASSLSAAGNQPQHF
TGTGCCAGCAGTTTATCGGCCGCAGGGAATCAGCCCCAGCATTTT
>TRBD2|TRBJ2-7|TRBV20-1|NA
CSASGTSGRWGYF
TGCAGTGCGTCCGGGACTAGCGGCCGATGGGGGTACTTC
>NA|TRBJ2-1|TRBV25-1|NA
CASSELQSLGLYYNEQFF
TGTGCCAGCAGTGAGTTACAGAGCTTGGGCCTCTACTACAATGAGCAGTTCTTC
>NA|TRBJ2-3|TRBV7-9|NA
CASSLYLGLETQYF
TGTGCCAGCAGCTTATATCTGGGACTGGAGACGCAGTATTTT
>TRBD1|TRBJ2-3|TRBV29-1|NA
CSVLLGQPAGTDTQYF
TGCAGCGTCCTGTTGGGACAGCCGGCGGGCACAGATACGCAGTATTTT
>NA|TRBJ1-5|TRBV19|many
CASSIRVSNQPQHF
TGTGCCAGTAGTATTCGGGTAAGCAATCAGCCCCAGCATTTT
>NA|TRBJ2-1|TRBV4-3|many
CASSQGPQYNEQFF
TGCGCCAGCAGCCAAGGCCCCCAATACAATGAGCAGTTCTTC
>TRBD1|TRBJ2-2|TRBV29-1|NA
CSVGDRGFGELFF
TGCAGCGTTGGGGACAGGGGGTTCGGGGAGCTGTTTTTT
>TRBD1|TRBJ1-6|TRBV4-1|NA
CASSQDQGGSPLHF
TGCGCCAGCAGCCAAGATCAGGGGGGTTCACCCCTCCACTTT
>NA|TRBJ2-2|TRBV5-6|NA
CASSFLTDTGELFF
TGTGCCAGCAGCTTTTTGACAGACACCGGGGAGCTGTTTTTT
>TRBD1|TRBJ1-2|TRBV20-1|few
CSAGAQGARGYTF
TGCAGTGCGGGGGCTCAGGGGGCGCGGGGCTACACCTTC
>NA|TRBJ2-2|TRBV12-3/TRBV12-4|NA
CASTLGTKNTGELFF
TGTGCCAGCACGCTCGGGACAAAGAACACCGGGGAGCTGTTTTTT
>NA|TRBJ1-5|TRBV7-2|few
CASSFGTANQPQHF
TGTGCCAGCAGCTTTGGAACTGCAAATCAGCCCCAGCATTTT
>TRBD2|TRBJ2-2|TRBV4-3|few
CASSQVTSAAGELFF
TGCGCCAGCAGCCAAGTAACTAGCGCCGCCGGGGAGCTGTTTTTT
>TRBD1|TRBJ1-2|TRBV3-1|many
CASSPDRGRGLGYTF
TGTGCCAGCAGCCCTGACCGGGGCAGGGGGCTTGGCTACACCTTC
>NA|TRBJ2-5|TRBV2|NA
CASSQNPGQETQYF
TGTGCCAGCAGTCAAAACCCCGGACAAGAGACCCAGTACTTC
>NA|TRBJ1-1|TRBV27|NA
CASSFLYGGAVVNTEAFF
TGTGCCAGCAGTTTTTTGTATGGGGGCGCCGTGGTGAACACTGAAGCTTTCTTT
>NA|TRBJ2-7|TRBV5-1|NA
CASSGQITYEQYF
TGCGCCAGCAGTGGGCAGATTACCTACGAGCAGTACTTC
>NA|TRBJ2-6|TRBV2|NA
CASTPFGNAGANVLTF
TGTGCCAGCACCCCATTCGGGAATGCTGGGGCCAACGTCCTGACTTTC
>NA|TRBJ2-1|TRBV4-1|NA
CASSQSPHNEQFF
TGCGCCAGCAGCCAATCTCCACACAATGAGCAGTTCTTC
>TRBD2|TRBJ2-5|TRBV30|few
CAWTGLADLQETQYF
TGTGCCTGGACCGGACTAGCGGATCTCCAAGAGACCCAGTACTTC
>NA|TRBJ1-5|TRBV28|few
CASSLLVYSNQPQHF
TGTGCCAGCAGTTTATTAGTCTATAGCAATCAGCCCCAGCATTTT
>TRBD2|TRBJ2-3|TRBV7-7|few
CASSSSGGDTDTQYF
TGTGCTAGCAGCTCTAGCGGGGGGGACACAGATACGCAGTATTTT
>NA|TRBJ1-2|TRBV4-1|few
CASSQAVGVSGYTF
TGCGCCAGCAGCCAAGCAGTAGGGGTCAGTGGCTACACCTTC
>NA|TRBJ2-6|TRBV5-1|NA
CASRTDLSGANVLTF
TGCGCCAGCAGAACTGACCTATCTGGGGCCAACGTCCTGACTTTC
>NA|TRBJ1-1|TRBV5-1|many
CASSAGSRITEAFF
TGCGCCAGCTCGGCAGGTAGTAGGATCACTGAAGCTTTCTTT
>TRBD1|TRBJ2-5|TRBV5-5|few
CASSSTGQPSGTQYF
TGTGCCAGCAGCAGTACGGGACAGCCCTCCGGAACCCAGTACTTC
>NA|TRBJ1-3|TRBV7-2|few
CASRGTLSGNTIYF
TGTGCCAGCAGGGGGACACTCTCTGGAAACACCATATATTTT
>NA|TRBJ2-5|TRBV20-1|NA
CSARDGGRETQYF
TGCAGTGCTAGAGATGGAGGGAGGGAGACCCAGTACTTC
>TRBD1|TRBJ2-2|TRBV3-1|few
CASSQDAARTGRFTGELFF
TGTGCCAGCAGCCAAGATGCCGCCAGGACAGGCCGTTTCACCGGGGAGCTGTTTTTT
>TRBD1|TRBJ1-2|TRBV7-9|few
CASSPTGLQGAGYTF
TGTGCCAGCAGCCCGACCGGATTACAGGGGGCTGGCTACACCTTC
>TRBD2|TRBJ2-1|TRBV9|NA
CASSVGAGGLVSEQFF
TGTGCCAGCAGCGTAGGAGCGGGAGGCCTTGTAAGTGAGCAGTTCTTC
>NA|TRBJ1-5|TRBV3-1|many
CASSQDRLGRPGGFQPQHF
TGTGCCAGCAGCCAAGACAGGCTCGGTAGACCCGGGGGTTTCCAGCCCCAGCATTTT
>TRBD1|TRBJ1-1|TRBV29-1|many
CSVNRGRGTEAFF
TGCAGCGTTAACAGGGGGCGAGGCACTGAAGCTTTCTTT
>NA|TRBJ2-2|TRBV19|NA
CASIAGTPGTGELFF
TGTGCCAGCATCGCCGGGACCCCGGGCACCGGGGAGCTGTTTTTT
>NA|TRBJ1-1|TRBV14|few
CASSPQGFPPGTEAFF
TGTGCCAGCAGCCCCCAGGGTTTTCCCCCTGGGACTGAAGCTTTCTTT
>NA|TRBJ2-7|TRBV2|few
CASRRNYEQYF
TGTGCCAGCCGGCGGAACTACGAGCAGTACTTC
>TRBD1|TRBJ2-1|TRBV20-1|few
CSARTGRYNEQFF
TGCAGTGCTAGGACAGGGCGATACAATGAGCAGTTCTTC
>TRBD1|TRBJ2-3|TRBV5-1|many
CASSLGQGGDTQYF
TGCGCCAGCAGCTTGGGACAGGGGGGAGATACGCAGTATTTT
>NA|TRBJ1-2|TRBV4-2|few
CASSQGQPDYGYTF
TGTGCCAGCAGCCAAGGACAGCCCGACTATGGCTACACCTTC
>TRBD1|TRBJ1-2|TRBV12-3/TRBV12-4|many
CASSHSRTGSYGYTF
TGTGCCAGCAGTCATTCTCGGACAGGAAGCTATGGCTACACCTTC
>TRBD1|TRBJ1-1|TRBV10-1|NA
CASSVAGGGTEAFF
TGCGCCAGCAGTGTAGCAGGGGGTGGCACTGAAGCTTTCTTT
>TRBD1|TRBJ2-5|TRBV6-2/TRBV6-3|few
CASSVGTVEETQYF
TGTGCCAGCAGCGTCGGGACAGTAGAAGAGACCCAGTACTTC
>NA|TRBJ2-3|TRBV6-1|NA
CASSETSFRPDTQYF
TGTGCCAGCAGTGAAACTAGCTTCCGTCCAGATACGCAGTATTTT
>NA|TRBJ2-7|TRBV27|few
CASSRASLGSSYEQYF
TGTGCCAGCAGCCGGGCCTCTCTAGGGTCCTCCTACGAGCAGTACTTC
>NA|TRBJ2-6|TRBV4-2|few
CASSHSNSGANVLTF
TGTGCCAGCAGCCACTCCAACTCTGGGGCCAACGTCCTGACTTTC